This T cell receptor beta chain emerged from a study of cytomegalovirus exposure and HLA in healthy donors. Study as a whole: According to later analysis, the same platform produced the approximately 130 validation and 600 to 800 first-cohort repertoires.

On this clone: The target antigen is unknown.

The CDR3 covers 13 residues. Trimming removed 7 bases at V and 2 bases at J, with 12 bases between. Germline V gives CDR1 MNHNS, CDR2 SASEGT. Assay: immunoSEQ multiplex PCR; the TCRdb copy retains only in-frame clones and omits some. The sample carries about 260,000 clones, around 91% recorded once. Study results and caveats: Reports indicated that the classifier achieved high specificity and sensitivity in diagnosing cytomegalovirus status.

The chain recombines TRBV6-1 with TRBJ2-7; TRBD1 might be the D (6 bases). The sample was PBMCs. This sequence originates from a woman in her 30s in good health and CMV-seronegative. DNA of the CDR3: TGTGCCAGCATCGCAGGGGCGACCTACGAGCAGTACTTC. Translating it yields CASIAGATYEQYF.